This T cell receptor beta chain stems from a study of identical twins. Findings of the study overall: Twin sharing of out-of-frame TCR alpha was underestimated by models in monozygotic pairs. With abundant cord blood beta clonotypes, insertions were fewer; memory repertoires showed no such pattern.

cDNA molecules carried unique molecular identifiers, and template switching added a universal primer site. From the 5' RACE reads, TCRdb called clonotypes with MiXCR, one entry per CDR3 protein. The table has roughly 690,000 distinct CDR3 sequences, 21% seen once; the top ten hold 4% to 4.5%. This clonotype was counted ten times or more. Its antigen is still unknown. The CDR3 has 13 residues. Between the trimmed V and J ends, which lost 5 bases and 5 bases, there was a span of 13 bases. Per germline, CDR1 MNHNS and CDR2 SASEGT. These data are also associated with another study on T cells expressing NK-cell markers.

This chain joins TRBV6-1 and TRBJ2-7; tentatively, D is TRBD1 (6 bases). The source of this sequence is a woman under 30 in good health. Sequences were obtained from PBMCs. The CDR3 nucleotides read TGTGCCAGCAGTACCTCACAGGGCCACGAGCAGTACTTC. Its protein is CASSTSQGHEQYF.